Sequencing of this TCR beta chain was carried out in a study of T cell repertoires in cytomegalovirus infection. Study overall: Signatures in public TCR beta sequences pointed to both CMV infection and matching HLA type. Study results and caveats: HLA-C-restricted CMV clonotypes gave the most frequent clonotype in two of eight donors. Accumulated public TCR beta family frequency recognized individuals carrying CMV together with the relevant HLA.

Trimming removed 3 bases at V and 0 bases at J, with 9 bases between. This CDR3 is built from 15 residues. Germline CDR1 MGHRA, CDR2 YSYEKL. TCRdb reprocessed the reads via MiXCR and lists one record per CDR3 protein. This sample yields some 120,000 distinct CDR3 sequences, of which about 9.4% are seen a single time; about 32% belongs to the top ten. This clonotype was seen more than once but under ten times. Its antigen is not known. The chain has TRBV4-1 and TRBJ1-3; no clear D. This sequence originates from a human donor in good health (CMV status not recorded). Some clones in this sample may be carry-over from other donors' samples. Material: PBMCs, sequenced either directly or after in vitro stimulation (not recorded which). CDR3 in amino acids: CASSHTDLSGNTIYF. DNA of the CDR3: TGCGCCAGCAGCCATACGGACCTCTCTGGAAACACCATATATTTT.